Each of the 20 T cell receptor beta chains below was sequenced from the same sample in a study of monozygotic twins with inflammatory bowel disease. Reanalyzing the 5' RACE reads, TCRdb keeps one entry per CDR3 protein, without DNA. The sample has approximately 400,000 distinct CDR3 sequences, and its top ten clones hold approximately 2.3%. The source material was blood. The origin of the receptors is a human donor with ulcerative colitis or Crohn's disease, or a healthy co-twin of an affected twin (not recorded which).

This chain links TRBV5-1 with TRBJ1-1; lacking DNA, the TRBD1 call made by TCRdb goes unchecked. Germline-derived CDR1 and CDR2 are SGHRS and YFSETQ. CDR3 length equals 12 residues. The CDR3 loop reads CASSPGQGLPFF.

The genes are TRBV7-8 and TRBJ2-7; TCRdb reports TRBD2, a call that lacks DNA to check it against. The CDR3 runs 16 residues. Germline CDR1 is SGHVS and CDR2 is FQNEAQ. This CDR3 reads CASSLAPGTSTYEQYF.

This CDR3 is CASSLVGLAGTDYEQYF. The V gene is TRBV5-1, the J gene TRBJ2-7; TCRdb outputs TRBD2, but without DNA this stays unchecked. Per germline, CDR1 SGHRS and CDR2 YFSETQ. This CDR3 region has 17 residues.

The chain combines TRBV4-2 with TRBJ2-7; the TRBD1 assignment by TCRdb is unverifiable without DNA. The CDR3 has 15 amino acids. Germline loops: CDR1 LGHNA, CDR2 YNFKEQ. CDR3 residues: CASSPRDRGSYEQYF.

The V gene is TRBV6-2 or TRBV6-3, the J gene TRBJ1-1. The CDR3 totals 13 residues. Germline V gene sequence: CDR1 MNHEY, CDR2 SVGEGT. The CDR3: CASSSEMNTEAFF.

The V and J genes are TRBV7-2 and TRBJ1-5. Germline V gene sequence: CDR1 SGHTA, CDR2 FQGNSA. CDR3 size: 14 residues. The CDR3: CASSLGTSNQPQHF.

The V call is TRBV2, the J call TRBJ2-2; TCRdb's assignment of TRBD1 cannot be checked, as there is no DNA. CDR1 SNHLY and CDR2 FYNNEI come from the germline V gene. CDR3 length equals 15 residues. CDR3 sequence reads: CASTQDRGDTGELFF.

The chain is built from TRBV11-3 and TRBJ2-2; TCRdb proposes TRBD2, but this gene call is untestable without DNA. This CDR3 is built from 16 residues. CDR1 and CDR2 from the germline V gene are SGHNT and YENEEA. The CDR3: CASSLGGPLGTGELFF.

This chain joins TRBV7-9 and TRBJ2-2; TCRdb returns TRBD2, unconfirmable since there is no DNA. The CDR3 totals 16 residues. Germline CDR1 and CDR2: SEHNR and FQNEAQ (reference sequence). The CDR3 reads CASSPPGLAYTGELFF.

The V call is TRBV28, the J call TRBJ1-2; TCRdb proposes TRBD1, but this gene call is untestable without DNA. The CDR3 has 15 residues. Germline CDR1 reads MDHEN; CDR2 reads SYDVKM. The CDR3 protein is CASSPPPTGNYGYTF.

The chain carries TRBV30 and TRBJ1-1. The CDR3 sequence is 15 residues long. The germline gives CDR1 GTSNPN, CDR2 SVGIG (reference sequence). CDR3 in amino acids: CAWSREHTWGTEAFF. The whole variable domain, filled in from reference TRBV30 and TRBJ1-1, reads SQTIHQWPATLVQPVGSPLSLECTVEGTSNPNLYWYRQAAGRGLQLLFYSVGIGQISSEVPQNLSASRPQDRQFILSSKKLLLSDSGFYLCAWSREHTWGTEAFFGQGTRLTVV.

The chain uses TRBV6-5 and TRBJ2-3. CDR1 is MNHEY, CDR2 SVGAGI, per germline. CDR3 length: 16 amino acids. This chain's CDR3 is CASSSYLIQETDTQYF.

Here the CDR3 reads CASSIRDQETQYF. The rearrangement uses TRBV19 and TRBJ2-5. Looked up from germline, CDR1 is LNHDA and CDR2 is SQIVND (reference sequence). This CDR3 region has 13 residues.

The chain employs TRBV3-1 and TRBJ1-2. Germline CDR1 and CDR2: LGHDT and YNNKEL (reference sequence). CDR3 length equals 14 residues. The CDR3: CASSLISANYGYTF.

The J gene is TRBJ1-4, the V gene TRBV7-9; absent DNA, TCRdb's TRBD1 call cannot be checked. Germline loops: CDR1 SEHNR, CDR2 FQNEAQ (reference sequence). CDR3 length: 13 amino acids. CDR3 sequence reads: CASSRGRGEKLFF.

This chain's CDR3 is CASNLGVESHEQYF. The genes are TRBV5-8 and TRBJ2-7. This CDR3 comprises 14 residues. In germline, CDR1 is SGHTS, CDR2 YDEGEE. Using reference TRBV5-8 and TRBJ2-7 for the parts outside the CDR3, the full variable domain is EAGVTQSPTHLIKTRGQQATLRCSPISGHTSVYWYQQALGLGLQFLLWYDEGEERNRGNFPPRFSGRQFPNYSSELNVNALELEDSALYLCASNLGVESHEQYFGPGTRLTVT.

The CDR3 loop reads CASSQDLLAGSETQYF. The chain has TRBV4-3 and TRBJ2-5; absent DNA, TCRdb's TRBD2 call cannot be checked. The germline V gene has CDR1 LGHNA and CDR2 YSLEER. CDR3 length: 16 amino acids.

The chain combines TRBV29-1 with TRBJ2-7; lacking DNA, the TRBD2 call made by TCRdb goes unchecked. Germline V lookup: CDR1 SQVTM, CDR2 ANQGSEA. There are 13 residues in the CDR3. This CDR3 is CSVVTGGPGEQYF.

The chain has TRBV5-6 and TRBJ2-7; TCRdb's D gene call, TRBD1, goes unchecked for lack of DNA. Per germline, CDR1 SGHDT and CDR2 YYEEEE. The CDR3 is made up of 15 amino acids. The CDR3 here is CASSSTGTGGDEQYF.

The chain employs TRBV19 and TRBJ1-5. This CDR3 has 15 residues. The germline V gene has CDR1 LNHDA and CDR2 SQIVND (reference sequence). The CDR3 here is CASSITGLGNQPQHF.